The sequence of this T cell receptor (beta chain) was determined in a study of blood T cell repertoires in COVID-19. Turning to the study itself: The study drew acute and convalescent COVID-19 samples from the United States, Italy and Spain. Sources were T cells, B-cell-depleted T cells, or PBMCs; the material itself was cDNA or gDNA.

This CDR3 has 15 residues. The V end lost 1 base, the J end lost 5 bases, and 14 bases lay between the germline ends. Germline V lookup: CDR1 LNHNV, CDR2 YYDKDF (reference sequence). Original handling: It was from reference gene primer amplification that nucleated cell counts were estimated. TCRdb keeps only in-frame clones here, not all; method: immunoSEQ multiplex PCR. For V, J and clone size, that table is used; D and trimming come from the DNA. The table shows 200,000 to 250,000 clones, with around 89% occurring only once. The sample taken for sequencing was peripheral blood. This clonotype was obtained from a woman aged 40 to 55 with acute or convalescent COVID-19. This chain joins TRBV15 and TRBJ1-2, with TRBD1 as a possible D gene (5 bases). CDR3 in amino acids: CATSRGEGAGYGYTF. CDR3 bases: TGTGCCACCAGCAGAGGGGAAGGGGCTGGGTATGGCTACACCTTC.